This is a list of T cell receptor beta chains from one sample in a study of vaccination and CD4 T cells after COVID-19. TCRdb called the PCR reads again in MiXCR, with one record for every CDR3 protein. The sample consists of 8,500 to 10,000 distinct CDR3 sequences, 55% of them appearing once. Antigens of these TCRs are unknown. Specimen: CD4+ T cells from blood, cultured in vitro. All receptors come from a human donor who had recovered from COVID-19. Each CDR3 is given with its conserved first and last residue. D genes are given only for firm matches. Not all rows give a size; the values are once, few, many and, for expanded clones, a class.

V: TRBV30
size: .
D: .
length: 16
J: TRBJ1-1
CDR3: CAWSVRVLSPDTEAFF
DNA: TGTGCCTGGAGTGTACGGGTCCTTTCCCCAGACACTGAAGCTTTCTTT

V: TRBV19
size: few
D: .
length: 12
J: TRBJ1-2
CDR3: CASKLQGYGYTF
DNA: TGTGCCAGTAAATTACAGGGCTATGGCTACACCTTC

V: TRBV6-1
size: few
D: TRBD2
length: 16
J: TRBJ2-3
CDR3: CASTQGLAGVIDTQYF
DNA: TGTGCCAGCACCCAAGGACTAGCGGGAGTAATAGATACGCAGTATTTT

V: TRBV20-1
size: .
D: .
length: 14
J: TRBJ2-1
CDR3: CSARVDRIHNEQFF
DNA: TGCAGTGCTAGGGTAGACAGAATCCACAATGAGCAGTTCTTC

V: TRBV20-1
size: few
D: .
length: 13
J: TRBJ2-3
CDR3: CSARVLARDTQYF
DNA: TGCAGTGCTAGAGTACTAGCAAGGGATACGCAGTATTTT

V: TRBV27
size: .
D: .
length: 15
J: TRBJ2-7
CDR3: CASRHILKPTYEQYF
DNA: TGTGCCAGCAGACATATCCTTAAACCTACCTACGAGCAGTACTTC

V: TRBV27
size: few
D: .
length: 15
J: TRBJ2-7
CDR3: CASSLTRLGSYEQYF
DNA: TGTGCCAGCAGTTTGACGCGATTGGGGTCCTACGAGCAGTACTTC

V: TRBV2
size: .
D: TRBD1
length: 14
J: TRBJ1-5
CDR3: CASNVQGLNQPQHF
DNA: TGTGCCAGCAATGTACAGGGGCTGAATCAGCCCCAGCATTTT

V: TRBV12-3/TRBV12-4
size: .
D: .
length: 11
J: TRBJ1-2
CDR3: CASSLGGSYTF
DNA: TGTGCCAGCAGTTTAGGGGGGAGCTACACCTTC

V: TRBV19
size: once
D: .
length: 16
J: TRBJ1-2
CDR3: CASRIYDRSKNYGYTF
DNA: TGTGCCAGTAGAATTTACGACAGGAGCAAAAACTATGGCTACACCTTC

V: TRBV20-1
size: .
D: TRBD1
length: 16
J: TRBJ1-5
CDR3: CSATKQGAVGNQPQHF
DNA: TGCAGTGCGACCAAACAGGGGGCGGTGGGCAATCAGCCCCAGCATTTT

V: TRBV11-2
size: large
D: .
length: 13
J: TRBJ1-2
CDR3: CASTRGLNYGYTF
DNA: TGTGCCAGCACCAGGGGATTGAACTATGGCTACACCTTC

V: TRBV19
size: .
D: .
length: 14
J: TRBJ2-7
CDR3: CASSIDRGNDEQYF
DNA: TGTGCCAGTAGTATAGACAGGGGTAACGACGAGCAGTACTTC

V: TRBV6-1
size: .
D: TRBD2
length: 16
J: TRBJ2-1
CDR3: CASSVYTSGRRHEQFF
DNA: TGTGCCAGCAGTGTATACACTAGCGGGAGACGGCATGAGCAGTTCTTC

V: TRBV10-3
size: .
D: .
length: 11
J: TRBJ2-3
CDR3: CAISNTDTQYF
DNA: TGTGCCATCAGCAACACAGATACGCAGTATTTT

V: TRBV27
size: .
D: .
length: 13
J: TRBJ1-1
CDR3: CASIPSRGRKAFF
DNA: TGTGCCAGCATACCTTCCAGGGGAAGAAAAGCTTTCTTT

V: TRBV20-1
size: .
D: .
length: 15
J: TRBJ2-5
CDR3: CSAPEGEPFQETQYF
DNA: TGCAGTGCACCGGAGGGGGAGCCTTTCCAAGAGACCCAGTACTTC

V: TRBV5-8
size: .
D: .
length: 13
J: TRBJ2-5
CDR3: CASSNGNQETQYF
DNA: TGTGCCAGCAGCAACGGGAACCAAGAGACCCAGTACTTC